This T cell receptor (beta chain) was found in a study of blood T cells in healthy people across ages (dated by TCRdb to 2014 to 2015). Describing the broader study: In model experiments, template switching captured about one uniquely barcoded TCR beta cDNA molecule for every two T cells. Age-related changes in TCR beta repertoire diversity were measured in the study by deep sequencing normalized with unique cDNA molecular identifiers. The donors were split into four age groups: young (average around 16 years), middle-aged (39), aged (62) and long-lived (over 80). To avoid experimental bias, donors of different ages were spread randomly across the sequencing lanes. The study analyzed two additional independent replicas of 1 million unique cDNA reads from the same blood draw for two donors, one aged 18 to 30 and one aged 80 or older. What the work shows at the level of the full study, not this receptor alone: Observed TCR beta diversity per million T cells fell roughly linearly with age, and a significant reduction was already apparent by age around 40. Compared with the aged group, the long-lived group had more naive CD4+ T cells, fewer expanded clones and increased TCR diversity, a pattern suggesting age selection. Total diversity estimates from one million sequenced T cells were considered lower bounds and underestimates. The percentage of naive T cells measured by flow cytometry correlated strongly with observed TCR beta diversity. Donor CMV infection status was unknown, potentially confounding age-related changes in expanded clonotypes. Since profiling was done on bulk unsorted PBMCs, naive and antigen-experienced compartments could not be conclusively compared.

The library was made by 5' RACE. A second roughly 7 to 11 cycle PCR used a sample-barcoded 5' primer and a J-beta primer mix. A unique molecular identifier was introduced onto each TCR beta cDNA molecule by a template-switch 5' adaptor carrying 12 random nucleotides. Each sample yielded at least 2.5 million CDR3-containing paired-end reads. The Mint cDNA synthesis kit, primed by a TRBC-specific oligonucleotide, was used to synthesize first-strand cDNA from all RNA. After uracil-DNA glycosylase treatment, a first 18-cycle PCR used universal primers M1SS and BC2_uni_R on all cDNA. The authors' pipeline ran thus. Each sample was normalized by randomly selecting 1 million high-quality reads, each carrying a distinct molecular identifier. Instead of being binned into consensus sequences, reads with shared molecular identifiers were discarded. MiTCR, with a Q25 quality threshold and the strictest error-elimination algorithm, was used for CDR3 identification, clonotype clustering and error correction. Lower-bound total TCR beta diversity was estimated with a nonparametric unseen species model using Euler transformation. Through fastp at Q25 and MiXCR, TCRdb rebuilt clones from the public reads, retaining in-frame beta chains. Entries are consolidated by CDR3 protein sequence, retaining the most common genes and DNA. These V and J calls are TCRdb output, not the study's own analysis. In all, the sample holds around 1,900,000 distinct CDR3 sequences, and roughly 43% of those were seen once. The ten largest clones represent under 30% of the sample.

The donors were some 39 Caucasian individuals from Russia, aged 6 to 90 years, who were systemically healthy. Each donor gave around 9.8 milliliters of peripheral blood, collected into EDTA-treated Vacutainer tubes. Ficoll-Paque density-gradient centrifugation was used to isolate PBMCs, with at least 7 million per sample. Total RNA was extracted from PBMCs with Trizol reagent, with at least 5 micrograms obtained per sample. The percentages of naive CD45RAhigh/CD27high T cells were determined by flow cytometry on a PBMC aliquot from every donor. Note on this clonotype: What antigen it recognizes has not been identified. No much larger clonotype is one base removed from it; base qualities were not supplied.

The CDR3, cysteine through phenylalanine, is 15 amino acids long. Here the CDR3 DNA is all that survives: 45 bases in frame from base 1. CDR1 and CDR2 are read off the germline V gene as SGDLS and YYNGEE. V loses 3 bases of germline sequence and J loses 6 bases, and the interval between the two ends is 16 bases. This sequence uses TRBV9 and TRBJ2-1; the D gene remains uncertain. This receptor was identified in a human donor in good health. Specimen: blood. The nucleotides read TGTGCCAGCAGCGCCCACGGACGTCCCGGCAATGAGCAGTTCTTC. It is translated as CASSAHGRPGNEQFF.